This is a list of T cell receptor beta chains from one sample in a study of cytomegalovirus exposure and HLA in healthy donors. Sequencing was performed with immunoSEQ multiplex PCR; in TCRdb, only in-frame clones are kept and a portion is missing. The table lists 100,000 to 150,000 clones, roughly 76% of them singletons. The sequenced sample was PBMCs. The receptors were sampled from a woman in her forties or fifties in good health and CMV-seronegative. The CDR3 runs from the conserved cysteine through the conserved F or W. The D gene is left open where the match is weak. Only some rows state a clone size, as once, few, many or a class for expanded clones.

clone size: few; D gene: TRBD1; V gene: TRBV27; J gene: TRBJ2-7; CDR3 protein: CASSTLRGQGHYEQYF; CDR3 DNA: TGTGCCAGCAGTACATTACGGGGACAGGGGCACTACGAGCAGTACTTC
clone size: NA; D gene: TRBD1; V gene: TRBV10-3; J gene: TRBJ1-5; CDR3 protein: CATQLGQVNQPQHF; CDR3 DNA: TGTGCCACCCAACTAGGACAGGTCAATCAGCCCCAGCATTTT
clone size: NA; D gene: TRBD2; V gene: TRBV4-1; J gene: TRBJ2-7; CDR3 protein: CASSQGELAGAYEQYF; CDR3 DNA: TGCGCCAGCAGCCAAGGTGAACTAGCGGGGGCCTACGAGCAGTACTTC
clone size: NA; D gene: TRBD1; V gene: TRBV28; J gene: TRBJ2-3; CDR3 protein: CASSGVGTGGTDTQYF; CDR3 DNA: TGTGCCAGCAGTGGGGTGGGGACAGGGGGCACAGATACGCAGTATTTT
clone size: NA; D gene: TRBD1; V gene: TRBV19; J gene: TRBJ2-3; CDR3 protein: CASSIGNRGADTQYF; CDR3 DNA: TGTGCCAGTAGTATAGGGAACAGGGGCGCAGATACGCAGTATTTT
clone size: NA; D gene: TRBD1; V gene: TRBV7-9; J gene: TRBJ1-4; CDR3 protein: CASSSRTGVEKLFF; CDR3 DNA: TGTGCCAGCAGCTCGCGGACAGGGGTTGAAAAACTGTTTTTT
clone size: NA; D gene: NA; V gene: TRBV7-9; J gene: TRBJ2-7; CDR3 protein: CASSLRDQLVYEQYF; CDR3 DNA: TGTGCCAGCAGCTTGCGGGACCAACTAGTTTACGAGCAGTACTTC
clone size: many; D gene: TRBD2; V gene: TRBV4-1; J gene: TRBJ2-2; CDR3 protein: CASSQTSSGFSGELFF; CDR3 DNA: TGCGCCAGCAGCCAGACTTCTAGCGGGTTCTCCGGGGAGCTGTTTTTT
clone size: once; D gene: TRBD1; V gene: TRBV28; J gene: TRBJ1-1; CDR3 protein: CASSPPGQRMNTEAFF; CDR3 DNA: TGTGCCAGCAGCCCCCCGGGACAGAGAATGAACACTGAAGCTTTCTTT
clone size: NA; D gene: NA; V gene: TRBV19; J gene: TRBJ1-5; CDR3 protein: CASSPGGQPQHF; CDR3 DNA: TGTGCCAGTAGTCCGGGGGGTCAGCCCCAGCATTTT
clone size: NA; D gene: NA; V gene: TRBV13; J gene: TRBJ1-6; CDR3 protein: CASSLRRSSSYNSPLHF; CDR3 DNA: TGTGCCAGCAGCTTACGTCGTTCGAGCTCCTATAATTCACCCCTCCACTTT
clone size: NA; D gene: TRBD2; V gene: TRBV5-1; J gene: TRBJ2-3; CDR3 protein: CASSLGGSGLPDTQYF; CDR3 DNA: TGCGCCAGCAGCTTGGGTGGTAGCGGGCTCCCAGATACGCAGTATTTT